This T cell receptor (beta chain) is from a study of cytomegalovirus exposure and HLA in healthy donors. Background on the study: Of the donors genotyped, several hundred in all, 75% to 85% fell in the Caucasian-associated ancestry cluster. Notes on the study in general: The presence/absence work took it that sequencing depth was about the same across donors. Fewer N-insertions (relative to the approximately 670-donor mean) were reportedly seen in an Asian-associated ancestry cluster in a later analysis.

Samples came from healthy bone marrow donors. Turning to this clone: The target antigen is unknown.

Germline-derived CDR1 and CDR2 are MNHEY and SMNVEV (reference sequence). V dropped 7 bases and J dropped 4 bases, with 13 bases sitting between them. The CDR3 has 14 residues. PCR used 60 Vbeta primers and 13 Jbeta primers. Sequenced by immunoSEQ multiplex PCR; TCRdb stores in-frame clones only, minus some. The sample holds roughly 51,000 clones. V usage is TRBV27 and J usage is TRBJ2-2; a weak D match, TRBD1 (5 bases). The receptor was isolated from a woman aged 50 to 60 in good health and CMV-seropositive. Material for sequencing was PBMCs. CDR3 region: CASKSWGSTGELFF. DNA for the CDR3: TGTGCCAGCAAATCCTGGGGCAGCACCGGGGAGCTGTTTTTT.